These 5 T cell receptor beta chains came from one sample sequenced in a study of shared clonotypes between healthy human individuals (TCRdb year 2020). Preparation of the library involved the immunoSEQ multiplex PCR assay. TCRdb holds this immuneACCESS table with in-frame rearrangements only. Some clones are missing; in checked studies, unresolved V genes explain under half, and the rest has no known cause. The sample contains 2 million to 2.5 million clones, just under 95% of them found a single time. Roughly 0.34% of the sample is held by the ten biggest clonotypes. The sequencing sample was made of naive CD4+ T cells from PBMCs. The intended sense of this specimen's cell subset or site label: CD45RA+ positively selected. Receptors originate from a man in his late teens or twenties in good health. Some clones in this sample may be carry-over from other donors' samples.

The rearrangement joins TRBV2 to TRBJ1-5; 11 bases align to TRBD1. The V segment lost 8 bases and the J segment 4 bases; nucleotides outside the gene matches: 4. Germline V gene data show CDR1 as SNHLY and CDR2 as FYNNEI. This CDR3 is 14 amino acids long. The CDR3 spells CASGGDRGNQPQHF. The CDR3 DNA reads TGTGCCAGCGGGGGGGACAGGGGGAATCAGCCCCAGCATTTT.

The V and J genes are TRBV6-5 and TRBJ1-5; D is perhaps TRBD1 (6 bases). Germline V CDR1 and CDR2: MNHEY, SVGAGI. The CDR3 contains 15 residues. V gave up 6 bases and J gave up 5 bases, with 17 bases separating them. The CDR3 spells CASSPSGSGDQPQHF. The CDR3 DNA is TGTGCCAGCAGCCCTTCGGGCTCAGGGGATCAGCCCCAGCATTTT.

CDR3 region: CASTSRRGLGYGYTF. The CDR3 nucleotides read TGTGCCAGCACTTCACGTAGGGGGCTGGGCTATGGCTACACCTTC. The rearrangement uses TRBV7-2 and TRBJ1-2; 7 nucleotides line up with TRBD1. Trimming took 7 bases from V and 4 from J; bases not matched to a gene: 12. Germline assignment: CDR1 SGHTA and CDR2 FQGNSA. The CDR3 is 15 residues long.

The chain recombines TRBV9 with TRBJ1-2; 9 nucleotides line up with TRBD1. The CDR3 loop spans 13 amino acids. Germline CDR1 and CDR2: SGDLS and YYNGEE. After removal of 4 bases from V and 8 bases from J, the junction contained 6 bases not matched to a gene. The CDR3 region is CASSPTGGLGYTF. The CDR3 DNA sequence: TGTGCCAGCAGCCCGACAGGGGGGCTGGGCTACACCTTC.

The chain is built from TRBV5-6 and TRBJ2-1; D tentatively reads TRBD1 or TRBD2 (5 bases each). The V gene lost 7 bases and the J gene lost 10 bases, with 15 bases spanning the gap. Germline CDR1 SGHDT, CDR2 YYEEEE. This CDR3 comprises 12 residues. Here the CDR3 DNA reads TGTGCCAGCGATCCCGGGACCTCGGAGCAGTTCTTC. It translates to CASDPGTSEQFF.